This T cell receptor (beta chain) originates from a study of T cell responses to AZD1222 COVID-19 vaccine. Findings and caveats of the study: The CD4 TCRs associated with vaccination extended across spike and predominated at 160-218 and 743-854.

The ends were cut back, 3 bases at V and 3 bases at J, with 12 bases in the middle. Germline V gene data show CDR1 as LNHDA and CDR2 as SQIVND (reference sequence). The CDR3 loop spans 15 amino acids. Profiled with immunoSEQ multiplex PCR; TCRdb holds only in-frame clones, not every one. The sample has about 140,000 clones; 92% are singletons. On this clone: Its antigen is undetermined.

The chain combines TRBV19 with TRBJ1-5; D uncertain. This TCR came from an adult who received the AZD1222 COVID-19 vaccine. The sequenced sample was peripheral blood, obtained 28 days after the second AZD1222 dose. CDR3 bases: TGTGCCAGTAGTATTAGAGGGCAGCACAATCAGCCCCAGCATTTT. It specifies CASSIRGQHNQPQHF.